This T cell receptor beta chain was captured by sequencing in a study of CD4 T cell repertoires in COVID-19. Points on this clone: What it recognizes is unknown.

Study-wide points: Sharing of several most expanded SARS-CoV-2-reactive clonotypes across memory subsets suggested intraclonal diversification.

These memory T cells were uncultured and sequenced directly after ex vivo isolation. The data were produced by immunoSEQ multiplex PCR, yet TCRdb's version contains in-frame clones alone and is incomplete. The data show more than 65,000 clones, 83% seen once. The germline CDR1 and CDR2 sequences are SNHLY and FYNNEI. CDR3 size: 12 residues. V gave up 8 bases and J gave up 0 bases, with 8 bases separating them. The TCR sequence derives from a human donor who had COVID-19. The V call is TRBV2, the J call TRBJ2-7; D unclear. This specimen was CD4+ T cells from peripheral blood, taken after recovery from COVID-19. The CDR3 loop is CASHLDSYEQYF. The CDR3 DNA reads TGTGCCAGCCATCTAGACTCCTACGAGCAGTACTTC.